This TCR beta chain originates from a study of identical twins' blood T cells. TCRdb independently ran MiXCR on the 5' RACE reads; one entry per CDR3 protein. The sample has fewer than 450,000 distinct CDR3 sequences; about 28% are singletons. About this clonotype itself: The target antigen is unknown.

Study-wide results and caveats: Mainly, cloneset size products determined shared clonotypes, twins included.

Trimming took off 2 bases at V and 4 bases at J, with 4 bases between the two ends. The CDR3 is 12 amino acids. From germline, CDR1 is SGHDN and CDR2 FVKESK. The clonotype was recovered from a woman between 18 and 55 years old in good health. Sequenced input: PBMCs. The chain has TRBV14 and TRBJ2-3; no clear D. The CDR3 nucleotides are TGTGCCAGCAGCCAAACCCCAGATACGCAGTATTTT. As protein: CASSQTPDTQYF.